This T cell receptor (beta chain) appears in the sequencing data of a study of T cell responses to AZD1222 COVID-19 vaccine. Study results and limitations: Regions 160-218 and 743-854 dominated among vaccine-associated CD4 TCRs spanning spike. White British donors predominated, females outnumbered males, and clonal diversity was possibly underestimated. The reported proportion of spike-specific TCRs targeting unmutated variant regions was nearly half. The repertoires were collected only after the peak T cell response.

Germline lookup yields CDR1 SGHRS and CDR2 YFSETQ. With 5 bases removed from V and 3 bases from J, the gap between germline ends came to 18 bases. CDR3 length: 15 residues. The assay was immunoSEQ multiplex PCR, and TCRdb's table has in-frame clones only and misses some. The top ten hold roughly 4% of the sample, which has 100,000 to 150,000 clones, around 90% seen once. A remark on this clone: Its specificity is unknown.

This specimen was peripheral blood, taken on day 0 of AZD1222 vaccination. This receptor was taken from an adult in good health. The chain links TRBV5-1 to TRBJ2-7, with D possibly being TRBD1 or TRBD2 (6 bases each). The CDR3 DNA follows: TGCGCCAGCAGTGGGGGGACCACAGGGTTCTACGAGCAGTACTTC. Translation: CASSGGTTGFYEQYF.